This T cell receptor (beta chain) was documented in a study of blood T cell repertoires in COVID-19. Looking at the study overall: COVID-19 samples from acute and convalescent phases originated in the United States, Italy and Spain. Sample material is recorded as cDNA or gDNA derived from T cells, B-cell-depleted T cells, or PBMCs.

Clones were read by immunoSEQ multiplex PCR, and TCRdb kept only the in-frame ones, dropping some. The data show tens of thousands of clones, almost 85% seen once. Sequenced: peripheral blood. The receptor was isolated from a woman of 80 years or more with acute or convalescent COVID-19.

The CDR3 protein is CASSQLSGGVGTDTQYF. CDR3 bases: TGCGCCAGCAGCCAACTTAGCGGGGGAGTGGGAACAGATACGCAGTATTTT. The chain has TRBV5-1 and TRBJ2-3; 9 bases align to TRBD2. Losses at the gene ends were 4 bases for V and 3 bases for J; bases not matched to a gene: 12. The CDR3 is made up of 17 amino acids. Germline values: CDR1 SGHRS, CDR2 YFSETQ.